The rows below give T cell receptor beta chains drawn from one sample of a study of blood T cells in healthy people across ages. TCRdb re-derived calls from the 5' RACE reads in MiXCR, one entry per CDR3 protein. Of roughly 1.9 million distinct CDR3 sequences detected, 39% appear once; the ten largest clones hold roughly 23%. The sequenced material came from blood. The source is a human donor in good health. Both conserved end residues are part of each CDR3. Fields, in order: V gene, D gene, J gene, clone size, CDR3 DNA, CDR3 protein. A D gene is named only where the DNA matches it firmly. Only some rows state a clone size, as once, few, many or a class for expanded clones.

TRBV3-1,TRBD2,TRBJ2-7,many,TGTGCCAGCAGCCGCAGCGGGGACTCCTACGAGCAGTACTTC,CASSRSGDSYEQYF
TRBV5-5,NA,TRBJ1-2,few,TGTGCCAGCAGCTTGGCCAATACAGGCTTGGTTGGCTACACCTTC,CASSLANTGLVGYTF
TRBV7-2,NA,TRBJ1-1,few,TGTGCCAGCAGCCGGGGCAGTCGAATGAACACTGAAGCTTTCTTT,CASSRGSRMNTEAFF
TRBV7-2,NA,TRBJ1-2,many,TGTGCCAGCAGCTTACGGGGCCTATCGTATGGCTACACCTTC,CASSLRGLSYGYTF
TRBV7-9,NA,TRBJ2-1,few,TGTGCCAGCCCTCGGGGGCGAGGCAATGAGCAGTTCTTC,CASPRGRGNEQFF
TRBV4-3,NA,TRBJ1-6,once,TGCGCCAGCAGCCAAGATCGGACCGGGAACCGTTCACCCCTCCACTTT,CASSQDRTGNRSPLHF
TRBV7-2,TRBD2,TRBJ2-4,few,TGTGCCAGCAGCCCCCAACACGGGACTAGCGGGGGCGGGCAGTACTTC,CASSPQHGTSGGGQYF
TRBV18,NA,TRBJ2-5,NA,TGTGCCAGCTCACCACAACAGGGTTACGGGGAGACCCAGTACTTC,CASSPQQGYGETQYF
TRBV20-1,TRBD2,TRBJ2-7,few,TGCAGTGCTAGAAGCGGGGTGGATTACGAGCAGTACTTC,CSARSGVDYEQYF
TRBV20-1,TRBD2,TRBJ2-7,few,TGCAGTGCTAGAGTAAGACTAGCGGGGGACCTAAGCTCCTACGAGCAGTACTTC,CSARVRLAGDLSSYEQYF
TRBV7-2,NA,TRBJ2-4,NA,TGTGCCAGCAGCTTAATAGGGGAGAACATTCAGTACTTC,CASSLIGENIQYF
TRBV5-1,TRBD1,TRBJ2-1,NA,TGCGCCAGCCGGCCGGGACAGGGAGAAGTGGAGCAGTTCTTC,CASRPGQGEVEQFF
TRBV12-3/TRBV12-4,TRBD1,TRBJ2-7,few,TGTGCCAGCAGATTTCTGGACGGACAGGGTCATAAAGAGCAGTACTTC,CASRFLDGQGHKEQYF
TRBV10-3,NA,TRBJ1-5,NA,TGTGCCATCAGTGAGTCGAGGCAGAGTGTTCCCCTTATGGGCAATCAGCCCCAGCATTTT,CAISESRQSVPLMGNQPQHF
TRBV2,TRBD2,TRBJ2-3,NA,TGTGCCAGCAGTGAAGCAGGACTAGCGTTGGATACGCAGTATTTT,CASSEAGLALDTQYF
TRBV20-1,NA,TRBJ2-7,few,TGCAGTGCTAGAGATACCGGCAGGGATACCTACGAGCAGTACTTC,CSARDTGRDTYEQYF
TRBV5-1,TRBD2,TRBJ2-5,NA,TGCGCCAGCAGCATCACCGGGACTAGCGGTCGCACCGACGGGGAGACCCAGTACTTC,CASSITGTSGRTDGETQYF
TRBV11-2,NA,TRBJ2-5,NA,TGTGCCAGCACGGGTACAGGAGATAGAGAGACCCAGTACTTC,CASTGTGDRETQYF
TRBV11-2,NA,TRBJ1-3,NA,TGTGCCAGCAGCCCCGCGGCCGCCTCTGGAAACACCATATATTTT,CASSPAAASGNTIYF
TRBV10-3,NA,TRBJ2-3,few,TGTGCCATTATGGAGGGGAGGACAGATACGCAGTATTTT,CAIMEGRTDTQYF
TRBV20-1,TRBD2,TRBJ2-1,NA,TGCAGTGCTAGATTTGGGACTAGCAATAATGAGCAGTTCTTC,CSARFGTSNNEQFF
TRBV7-9,NA,TRBJ2-7,NA,TGTGCCGGCATCCCAATCGGGACTGGGCCCTACGAGCAGTACTTC,CAGIPIGTGPYEQYF
TRBV6-5,TRBD2,TRBJ2-1,many,TGTGCCAGCAGTTACTTCGGCGGGGGGGCGGATGAGCAGTTCTTC,CASSYFGGGADEQFF
TRBV7-2,NA,TRBJ2-1,few,TGTGCCAGCAGCATTGCGGCGGGGACCTACAATGAGCAGTTCTTC,CASSIAAGTYNEQFF
TRBV6-5,TRBD2,TRBJ2-2,NA,TGTGCCAGCAGCGATCTCCAGGCGGGGGACACCGGGGAGCTGTTTTTT,CASSDLQAGDTGELFF
TRBV2,TRBD1,TRBJ2-1,NA,TGTGCCAGCAGCATTCGGAATTCTATCTGGGACAGTTACAATGAGCAGTTCTTC,CASSIRNSIWDSYNEQFF
TRBV12-3/TRBV12-4,NA,TRBJ1-6,few,TGTGCCAGCAGCAATAATTCACCCCTCCACTTT,CASSNNSPLHF
TRBV7-2,NA,TRBJ2-5,few,TGTGCCAGCAGCTTAGGGTGGCAACAGCAGTACTTC,CASSLGWQQQYF
TRBV10-3,NA,TRBJ2-7,NA,TGTACCATCACGAGCTCCTACGAGCAGTACTTC,CTITSSYEQYF
TRBV4-1,TRBD2,TRBJ2-3,NA,TGCGCCAGCAGCCAAGGACTAGCGGGGACTCGCACAGATACGCAGTATTTT,CASSQGLAGTRTDTQYF